The next 5 T cell receptor beta chains were all read from a single sample in a study of immune characterization of retroperitoneal liposarcoma. Each CDR3 protein gets one entry after TCRdb re-called the PCR reads with MiXCR. The top ten hold about 8.2% of the sample, which has some 9,100 distinct CDR3 sequences, 28% seen once. Sequenced sample: tumor tissue. These TCRs come from a male donor with retroperitoneal liposarcoma.

The chain joins TRBV6-5 to TRBJ2-1; unclear D gene. Between the trimmed V and J ends, which lost 6 bases and 13 bases, there was a span of 19 bases. The length of the CDR3 is 13 residues. In germline, CDR1 is MNHEY, CDR2 SVGAGI. The CDR3 spells CASRPQPQETQFF. CDR3 in DNA: TGTGCCAGCAGACCCCAGCCCCAAGAGACCCAGTTCTTC.

The sample holds many counts of this clonotype. This chain joins TRBV6-1 and TRBJ1-5; D call uncertain. The germline CDR1 and CDR2 sequences are MNHNS and SASEGT. V was trimmed by 4 bases and J by 4 bases, leaving 8 bases between them. The CDR3 contains 13 residues. CDR3 nucleotides: TGTGCCAGCAGTGCCCCCCATAATCAGCCCCAGCATTTT. Translating it yields CASSAPHNQPQHF.

The CDR3 here is CATSDPGLAGIQETQYF. The CDR3 DNA sequence: TGTGCCACCAGTGATCCCGGACTAGCGGGGATACAAGAGACCCAGTACTTC. The chain joins TRBV24-1 to TRBJ2-5, with 12 bases matching TRBD2. Trimming removed 3 bases from V and 2 bases from J; junction bases left unmatched: 6. Looked up from germline, CDR1 is KGHDR and CDR2 is SFDVKD. The CDR3 loop spans 17 amino acids.

Relative to its sample, this clonotype is medium-sized. V gene TRBV6-6 combines with J gene TRBJ2-5; D tentatively fits TRBD1 or TRBD2 (5 bases each). Looked up from germline, CDR1 is MNHNY and CDR2 is SVGAGI (reference sequence). This CDR3 is built from 15 residues. Trimming shortened V by 2 bases and J by 5 bases, and 15 bases separated the two germline ends. CDR3 sequence: CASSYEGLGMETQYF. The CDR3 DNA reads as TGTGCCAGCAGTTACGAGGGGTTGGGGATGGAGACCCAGTACTTC.

This clonotype appeared once. A read error is possible here, since a much larger clone lies one base away. The rearrangement links TRBV6-1 to TRBJ2-2; 8 nucleotides agree with TRBD2. The CDR3 contains 16 residues. CDR1 is MNHNS, CDR2 SASEGT, per germline. CDR3 sequence (DNA): TGTGCCAGCACCCTACGGGTCGGGGGGGCCCCCGGGGAGCTGTGTTTT. Translating it yields CASTLRVGGAPGELCF.